The 30 T cell receptor beta chains below all came from one sample that was sequenced in a study of blood T cell repertoires in COVID-19. Here immunoSEQ multiplex PCR was the method, and the copy in TCRdb shows in-frame clones only, minus some. The sample has some 66,000 clones; less than 85% are singletons. The sample comprised peripheral blood. The origin of the receptors is a man in his fifties or sixties with acute or convalescent COVID-19.

DNA for the CDR3: TGTGCCAGTAGTATAGAAGGACAGCCGATAACCGGGGAGCTGTTTTTT. It is translated as CASSIEGQPITGELFF. This chain uses TRBV19 with TRBJ2-2, with D perhaps TRBD1 (6 bases). V was pared by 0 bases and J by 5 bases, with 13 bases between. Germline CDR1 LNHDA, CDR2 SQIVND (reference sequence). The CDR3 is 16 amino acids. Drawing the rest from reference TRBV19 and TRBJ2-2, the complete variable domain is DGGITQSPKYLFRKEGQNVTLSCEQNLNHDAMYWYRQDPGQGLRLIYYSQIVNDFQKGDIAEGYSVSREKKESFPLTVTSAQKNPTAFYLCASSIEGQPITGELFFGEGSRLTVL.

The chain links TRBV4-3 to TRBJ1-6; TRBD1 agrees at 7 bases. Germline V gene lookup returns CDR1 LGHNA and CDR2 YSLEER. The CDR3 consists of 15 residues. Unmatched junction bases numbered 5, after V lost 4 bases and J lost 5 bases. In DNA form, the CDR3 reads TGCGCCAGCAGCCCGGCGGACAGGAATAATTCACCCCTCCACTTT. This sequence encodes CASSPADRNNSPLHF.

The V and J genes are TRBV2 and TRBJ2-1; TRBD2 matches at 9 bases. Germline CDR1 SNHLY, CDR2 FYNNEI. This CDR3 comprises 15 residues. V lost 5 bases to trimming and J lost 5 bases; unmatched junction nucleotides: 7. Here the CDR3 reads CASSLTSGGNNEQFF. The CDR3, as DNA: TGTGCCAGCAGTCTCACAAGCGGGGGGAACAATGAGCAGTTCTTC.

The rearrangement uses TRBV6-5 and TRBJ2-7, with TRBD2 matching 8 bases. The J segment lost 0 bases and the V segment lost 6 bases, leaving 7 bases of the junction unmatched. The CDR3 consists of 15 residues. CDR1 MNHEY and CDR2 SVGAGI come from the germline V gene. The CDR3 reads CASRTLAGSSYEQYF. The DNA for the CDR3 is TGTGCCAGCAGGACCTTAGCGGGAAGCTCCTACGAGCAGTACTTC.

The genes are TRBV15 and TRBJ2-7; D is ambiguous. The CDR3 contains 12 residues. Germline V gene lookup returns CDR1 LNHNV and CDR2 YYDKDF (reference sequence). Trimming removed 2 bases at V and 9 bases at J, with 11 bases between. The chain's CDR3 is CATSRPKPGQYV. The CDR3 DNA reads as TGTGCCACCAGCAGACCCAAACCAGGGCAGTACGTC.

V gene TRBV27 combines with J gene TRBJ1-2; 7 nucleotides agree with TRBD1. The CDR3 spans 13 residues. The V gene end was trimmed by 5 bases and the J gene end by 4 bases; junction bases not matched to a gene: 4. Per germline, CDR1 MNHEY and CDR2 SMNVEV (reference sequence). Here the CDR3 DNA reads TGTGCCAGCAGTGGGACAGCATCCTATGGCTACACCTTC. Its protein product is CASSGTASYGYTF.

This chain connects TRBV27 to TRBJ2-7, with a tentative D call TRBD2 (5 bases). Germline V lookup: CDR1 MNHEY, CDR2 SMNVEV (reference sequence). V lost 2 bases and J lost 2, with 7 bases in between. CDR3 length: 13 amino acids. The CDR3 reads CASSLRETYEQYF. The CDR3 nucleotides read TGTGCCAGCAGTTTAAGGGAGACCTACGAGCAGTACTTC.

This clone was recorded a few times. Written as DNA, the CDR3 is TGTGCCAGCAGGGCGGACACGGCCATCTATGGCTACACCTTC. Translating gives CASRADTAIYGYTF. V usage is TRBV5-4 and J usage is TRBJ1-2; D may be TRBD1 (5 bases). The germline V and J ends were trimmed by 5 bases and 4 bases, with 15 bases remaining between them. The germline V gene has CDR1 SGHNT and CDR2 YYREEE (reference sequence). CDR3 length equals 14 residues.

V gene TRBV10-3 combines with J gene TRBJ2-7, with D possibly TRBD1 on 5 matching bases. Germline V gives CDR1 ENHRY, CDR2 SYGVKD. The CDR3 is 13 amino acids. V was trimmed by 6 bases and J by 2 bases, leaving 11 bases between them. This CDR3 reads CAISGRGPYEQYV. In DNA, the CDR3 is TGTGCCATCAGCGGAAGGGGCCCCTACGAGCAGTACGTC.

The rearrangement joins TRBV11-3 to TRBJ2-2, with 7 positions matching TRBD2. CDR1 is SGHNT and CDR2 is YENEEA in the germline V gene. V dropped 5 bases and J dropped 6; count of bases not matched to a gene: 12. CDR3 length equals 16 residues. In DNA, the CDR3 is TGTGCCAGCAGCCCCCGGGGGGTAGATCGGTCCGGGGAGCTGTTTTTT. It translates to CASSPRGVDRSGELFF.

This clone was found once. This chain links TRBV6-5 with TRBJ2-1, with TRBD1 matching over 9 bases. From germline, CDR1 is MNHEY and CDR2 SVGAGI. The CDR3 covers 15 residues. The trim removed 0 bases at V and 7 bases at J, leaving 4 bases unmatched. CDR3 protein: CASSYSGTGWNEQFF. The CDR3 coding sequence is TGTGCCAGCAGTTACTCCGGGACAGGGTGGAATGAGCAGTTCTTC.

The rearrangement uses TRBV12-5 and TRBJ1-3; D not resolved. V lost 1 base and J lost 0, with 4 bases in between. The CDR3 runs to 14 residues. In germline, CDR1 is LGHNT, CDR2 FRNRAP. CDR3 bases: TGTGCTAGTGGTTTGGGACACTCTGGAAACACCATATATTTT. Translating it yields CASGLGHSGNTIYF.

In DNA, the CDR3 is TGCGCCAGCTTATCCGGGACTAGCGGGGGGGGGAGCTCCTACAATGAGCAGTTCTTC. Its translation is CASLSGTSGGGSSYNEQFF. V gene TRBV10-2 combines with J gene TRBJ2-1, with 16 positions matching TRBD2. V shed 8 bases and J 0 bases; nucleotides not matched to a gene: 10. Germline CDR1 and CDR2: WSHSY and SAAADI. The CDR3 sequence is 19 residues long.

This chain links TRBV5-4 with TRBJ1-6, with 8 bases that match TRBD1. The V and J ends lost 2 bases and 10 bases, in that order; junction bases with no gene match: 5. Germline loops: CDR1 SGHNT, CDR2 YYREEE (reference sequence). The length of the CDR3 is 14 residues. In nucleotides, the CDR3 is TGTGCCAGCAGCTTCGACAGGGGAGGATCACCCCTCCACTTT. Its protein is CASSFDRGGSPLHF. Together with reference TRBV5-4 and TRBJ1-6, the CDR3 gives the full variable domain: ETGVTQSPTHLIKTRGQQVTLRCSSQSGHNTVSWYQQALGQGPQFIFQYYREEENGRGNFPPRFSGLQFPNYSSELNVNALELDDSALYLCASSFDRGGSPLHFGNGTRLTVT.

The V and J genes are TRBV11-3 and TRBJ2-3, with TRBD2 matching 10 bases. The CDR3 has 16 amino acids. The germline gives CDR1 SGHNT, CDR2 YENEEA. The trim removed 5 bases at V and 1 base at J, leaving 6 bases unmatched. CDR3 coding DNA: TGTGCCAGCAGCCGAACAGGGACTAGCGGCACAGATACGCAGTATTTT. Translating it yields CASSRTGTSGTDTQYF.

CDR3 region: CASSFQGQGFNQPQHF. CDR3 in DNA: TGTGCCAGCAGCTTTCAGGGACAGGGATTCAATCAGCCCCAGCATTTT. The rearrangement links TRBV5-6 to TRBJ1-5, with 9 bases fitting TRBD1. CDR3 length: 16 amino acids. Germline V gene data show CDR1 as SGHDT and CDR2 as YYEEEE. V gave up 2 bases and J gave up 3 bases; unmatched junction bases: 6.

The chain recombines TRBV5-1 with TRBJ1-6; a possible D gene is TRBD1 (5 bases). The CDR3 runs 14 residues. CDR1 SGHRS and CDR2 YFSETQ come from the germline V gene. Trimming took 2 bases from V and 9 from J, leaving 12 bases between them. The CDR3 spells CASSLSGPPSPLHF. In DNA form, the CDR3 reads TGCGCCAGCAGCTTATCAGGGCCCCCTTCACCCCTCCACTTT.

The rearrangement joins TRBV19 to TRBJ1-1, with D tentatively TRBD1 (6 bases). V was shortened by 5 bases and J by 4 bases, with 14 bases between the two germline ends. This CDR3 region has 14 residues. Germline V CDR1 and CDR2: LNHDA, SQIVND (reference sequence). The DNA of the CDR3 is TGTGCCAGTAGTTCCCAGGGGAGGGTCACTGAAGCTTTCTTT. It encodes CASSSQGRVTEAFF.

In nucleotides, the CDR3 is TGTGCCAGTAGTATAGCCGGGGGAGATCAGCCCCAGCATTTT. The encoded protein is CASSIAGGDQPQHF. The chain has TRBV19 and TRBJ1-5; D perhaps matches TRBD1 (5 bases). V lost 1 base, J lost 5 bases, and 9 bases lay in between. Germline-derived CDR1 and CDR2 are LNHDA and SQIVND (reference sequence). The CDR3 spans 14 residues. The variable domain in full, with the rest retrieved from reference TRBV19 and TRBJ1-5, is DGGITQSPKYLFRKEGQNVTLSCEQNLNHDAMYWYRQDPGQGLRLIYYSQIVNDFQKGDIAEGYSVSREKKESFPLTVTSAQKNPTAFYLCASSIAGGDQPQHFGDGTRLSIL.

The chain is built from TRBV5-6 and TRBJ1-6; 8 positions agree with TRBD1. The CDR3 runs 17 residues. With 5 bases clipped from V and 2 bases from J, the junction kept 9 bases outside the gene matches. Germline CDR1 SGHDT, CDR2 YYEEEE. The CDR3 protein is CASRREQGATYNSPLHF. As DNA, the CDR3 is TGTGCCAGCAGGCGCGAGCAGGGGGCGACCTATAATTCACCCCTCCACTTT.

V and J are TRBV29-1 and TRBJ2-7, with TRBD1 as a possible D gene (6 bases). CDR1 and CDR2 from the germline V gene are SQVTM and ANQGSEA. This CDR3 is built from 12 residues. V was clipped by 2 bases and J by 3 bases, with 8 bases between them. The chain's CDR3 is CSVESRGYEQYV. The CDR3 nucleotides read TGCAGCGTTGAATCCAGGGGCTACGAGCAGTACGTC.

The V and J genes are TRBV6-4 and TRBJ2-3, with 8 bases fitting TRBD2. Trimming removed 6 bases from V and 5 bases from J; junction bases left unmatched: 13. CDR3 length equals 16 residues. Per the germline V gene, CDR1 is MRHNA and CDR2 is SNTAGT. CDR3 nucleotide sequence: TGTGCCAGCAGCCCTTCCTACAGCGGGGGCAGAGATACGCAGTATTTT. Encoded protein: CASSPSYSGGRDTQYF.

The chain has TRBV5-1 and TRBJ1-3, with 9 bases lining up with TRBD1. The V segment lost 3 bases and the J segment 2 bases; nucleotides outside the gene matches: 6. The CDR3 length is 16 residues. Germline CDR1 SGHRS, CDR2 YFSETQ. DNA for the CDR3: TGCGCCAGCAGCTACGAACAGGGGGCGCCTGGAAACACCATATATTTT. Protein sequence: CASSYEQGAPGNTIYF.

The CDR3 loop is CASSYSRGQNYGYTF. The CDR3, as DNA: TGTGCCAGCAGTTACTCGAGGGGACAGAACTATGGCTACACCTTC. The rearrangement links TRBV6-5 to TRBJ1-2; 7 bases agree with TRBD1. This CDR3 has 15 residues. The germline V gene encodes CDR1 MNHEY and CDR2 SVGAGI. Unmatched junction bases numbered 3, after V lost 0 bases and J lost 2 bases.

This clone was observed a few times. The chain has TRBV27 and TRBJ1-2; D possibly corresponds to TRBD1 (6 bases). The CDR3 has 13 amino acids. Germline V lookup: CDR1 MNHEY, CDR2 SMNVEV (reference sequence). Between the trimmed V and J ends, which lost 7 bases and 8 bases, there was a span of 17 bases. CDR3 coding DNA: TGTGCCAGCACTCCCGACGGGAGGGGGGGCTACACCTTC. It encodes CASTPDGRGGYTF.

The rearrangement uses TRBV5-6 and TRBJ1-4; TRBD1 matches 9 bases. This CDR3 has 14 amino acids. With V trimmed by 2 bases and J by 7 bases, 3 bases remained unmatched. Germline CDR1 SGHDT, CDR2 YYEEEE. The CDR3 reads CASSFGQGTEKLFF. The CDR3 DNA reads as TGTGCCAGCAGCTTTGGACAGGGGACTGAAAAACTGTTTTTT.

The J gene is TRBJ2-7, the V gene TRBV30, with 9 bases aligning to TRBD1. The junction had 4 bases not matched to a gene; V was cut back by 1 base and J by 0 bases. Germline CDR1 and CDR2: GTSNPN and SVGIG (reference sequence). The CDR3 extends over 15 amino acids. The CDR3 loop is CAWSGGQGLSYEQYF. Written as DNA, the CDR3 is TGTGCCTGGAGTGGAGGACAGGGGCTCTCCTACGAGCAGTACTTC.

V usage is TRBV4-3 and J usage is TRBJ2-1, with TRBD2 matching over 7 bases. Unmatched junction bases numbered 6, after V lost 0 bases and J lost 4 bases. Germline assignment: CDR1 LGHNA and CDR2 YSLEER. The CDR3 length is 16 residues. The CDR3 coding sequence is TGCGCCAGCAGCCAAGATCAGCGGGGATTATACAATGAGCAGTTCTTC. Its translation: CASSQDQRGLYNEQFF.

The genes are TRBV4-3 and TRBJ2-5; 8 nucleotides match TRBD1. The V and J ends lost 0 bases and 4 bases, in that order; junction bases with no gene match: 4. Germline CDR1 reads LGHNA; CDR2 reads YSLEER. The CDR3 contains 15 residues. CDR3 in amino acids: CASSQEAGGGETQYF. The DNA of the CDR3 is TGCGCCAGCAGCCAAGAGGCAGGGGGCGGAGAGACCCAGTACTTC.

This clone showed up just once. This chain connects TRBV6-2 or TRBV6-3 to TRBJ1-5, with TRBD1 identical over 8 bases. This CDR3 has 15 amino acids. With 4 bases clipped from V and 5 bases from J, the junction kept 7 bases outside the gene matches. In germline, CDR1 is MNHEY, CDR2 SVGEGT. The CDR3, as DNA: TGTGCCAGCAGTTCTTCCCCGGACAGGGATCAGCCCCAGCATTTT. Translated, it gives CASSSSPDRDQPQHF.